Following are 14 T cell receptor beta chains from one sample sequenced in a study of T cells in Graves' hyperthyroidism and ophthalmopathy. The TCR beta CDR3 regions underwent amplification using RNA transcripts as the source. The HTBI primer set served for first-round RT-PCR of the TCR CDR3. TCRdb fed the multiplex PCR reads into MiXCR, producing one record per CDR3 protein. The sample consists of approximately 590,000 distinct CDR3 sequences, about 43% of them appearing once. The sample was peripheral blood or thyroid tissue (not recorded which). The receptors here all came from a woman aged 18-35 years with Graves' hyperthyroidism.

V is TRBV7-3 and J is TRBJ2-5; 7 bases fit TRBD2. This CDR3 spans 13 amino acids. V was pared by 5 bases and J by 6 bases, with 6 bases of the junction left unmatched. Germline lookup yields CDR1 SGHTA and CDR2 FQGTGA. CDR3 amino acids: CASSVGGKKTQYF. In DNA, the CDR3 is TGTGCCAGCAGCGTGGGAGGGAAGAAGACCCAGTACTTC.

This chain links TRBV12-3 or TRBV12-4 with TRBJ1-1; D is unclear. The ends were cut back, 7 bases at V and 0 bases at J, with 15 bases in the middle. This CDR3 has 15 residues. The CDR3 loop reads CASTEQAPMNTEAFF. Here the CDR3 DNA reads TGTGCCAGCACGGAGCAGGCCCCGATGAACACTGAAGCTTTCTTT.

This chain links TRBV7-2 with TRBJ1-2; D is perhaps TRBD1 (5 bases). V shed 5 bases and J shed 5 bases, with 12 bases lying between them. CDR1 SGHTA and CDR2 FQGNSA come from the germline V gene. The CDR3 has 13 residues. In nucleotides, the CDR3 is TGTGCCAGCAGCGCCGGGACCCTGTATGGCTACACCTTC. Translating it yields CASSAGTLYGYTF.

This clonotype has more than one count but fewer than ten. An end of the junction differs from the germline gene, which may be a read error. The chain is built from TRBV10-3 and TRBJ1-2, with unresolved D. CDR3 size: 14 residues. Per the germline V gene, CDR1 is ENHRY and CDR2 is SYGVKD. CDR3 in DNA: TGTGCCAGCAGTAGGTCAGTGACTAACTATGGCTACACCTTC. It yields the protein CASSRSVTNYGYTF.

On this clonotype: The junction does not match germline at one end; this may be a read error. The gene calls are TRBV6-2 or TRBV6-3 and TRBJ1-2, with D uncertain. The CDR3 sequence is 18 residues long. CDR1 is MNHEY, CDR2 SVGEGT, per germline. This CDR3 reads CAISYSNSTTVFNYGYTF. The CDR3 DNA reads as TGTGCCATCAGTTACTCGAACTCCACGACGGTCTTTAACTATGGCTACACCTTC.

The chain links TRBV9 to TRBJ2-6; D assignment may be TRBD1 or TRBD2 (6 bases each). Germline loops: CDR1 SGDLS, CDR2 YYNGEE. The V end lost 6 bases, the J end lost 1 base, and 17 bases lay between the germline ends. The CDR3 is 17 residues long. CDR3 nucleotides: TGTGCCAGCACCCCCCGAGGAGGGGGTTCTGGGGCCAACGTCCTGACTTTC. Protein sequence: CASTPRGGGSGANVLTF.

This clonotype appeared a single time. The chain couples TRBV15 to TRBJ1-1; unclear D gene. This CDR3 has 15 amino acids. Germline lookup yields CDR1 LNHNV and CDR2 YYDKDF (reference sequence). The V gene lost 3 bases and the J gene lost 0 bases, with 11 bases spanning the gap. CDR3 DNA: TGTGCCACCAGCAGCTTCGGCAGCCTGAACACTGAAGCTTTCTTT. This translates into CATSSFGSLNTEAFF.

The chain has TRBV7-8 and TRBJ2-6; D not resolved. The V gene's germline CDR1 is SGHVS and CDR2 FQNEAQ. Between the trimmed V and J ends, which lost 6 bases and 1 base, there was a span of 10 bases. The CDR3 runs 15 residues. The CDR3 sequence: CASRPTSSGANVLTF. The CDR3 bases are TGTGCCAGCAGACCTACATCTTCTGGGGCCAACGTCCTGACTTTC.

Turning to this clonotype: A much more abundant neighbour one base away suggests this may be a read error. This chain joins TRBV7-9 and TRBJ2-7, with 7 bases lining up with TRBD2. Germline CDR1 reads SEHNR; CDR2 reads FQNEAQ (reference sequence). V lost 4 bases, J lost 0 bases, and 3 bases stayed unmatched. This CDR3 has 14 amino acids. The DNA of the CDR3 is TGTGCCAGCAGCTACCAGCGGGACTCCTACGAGCAGTACTTC. It translates to CASSYQRDSYEQYF.

The chain is built from TRBV25-1 and TRBJ2-7, with D tentatively TRBD2 (5 bases). V lost 1 base and J 2 bases, leaving 12 bases between the germline ends. Per the germline V gene, CDR1 is MGHDK and CDR2 is SYGVNS. There are 15 residues in the CDR3. CDR3 in amino acids: CASSEWGARTYEQYF. The CDR3, as DNA: TGTGCCAGCAGTGAATGGGGAGCCAGAACCTACGAGCAGTACTTC.

The V and J genes are TRBV25-1 and TRBJ2-2; D gene ambiguous. V shed 6 bases and J shed 3 bases, with 11 bases lying between them. Germline V gene lookup returns CDR1 MGHDK and CDR2 SYGVNS. This CDR3 has 14 residues. CDR3: CASSPRWDTGELFF. The CDR3 nucleotides are TGTGCCAGCAGCCCCCGCTGGGACACCGGGGAGCTGTTTTTT. The full variable domain, rest sourced from reference TRBV25-1 and TRBJ2-2, is EADIYQTPRYLVIGTGKKITLECSQTMGHDKMYWYQQDPGMELHLIHYSYGVNSTEKGDLSSESTVSRIRTEHFPLTLESARPSHTSQYLCASSPRWDTGELFFGEGSRLTVL.

Comments on this clonotype: A much larger clone sits a single nucleotide away, making a read error possible. The chain combines TRBV11-2 with TRBJ1-2, with D tentatively TRBD1 (5 bases). Looked up from germline, CDR1 is SGHAT and CDR2 is FQNNGV. V dropped 1 base and J dropped 6 bases, with 18 bases sitting between them. The CDR3 length is 16 residues. The chain's CDR3 is CASSLVDGANIDGYTF. DNA for the CDR3: TGTGCCAGCAGCTTAGTCGACGGGGCCAACATTGATGGCTACACCTTC. Looking up the rest from reference TRBV11-2 and TRBJ1-2 gives the full variable domain: EAGVAQSPRYKIIEKRQSVAFWCNPISGHATLYWYQQILGQGPKLLIQFQNNGVVDDSQLPKDRFSAERLKGVDSTLKIQPAKLEDSAVYLCASSLVDGANIDGYTFGSGTRLTVV.

DNA for the CDR3: TGTGCCAGCAGTGATTGGACAGGGGGGGAATATAGCAATCAGCCCCAGCATTTT. As protein: CASSDWTGGEYSNQPQHF. This sequence joins TRBV2 and TRBJ1-5, with 10 bases aligning to TRBD1. The V gene end was trimmed by 3 bases and the J gene end by 0 bases; junction bases not matched to a gene: 8. This CDR3 has 18 residues. Germline lookup yields CDR1 SNHLY and CDR2 FYNNEI.

This clonotype was found a few times. This rearrangement joins TRBV25-1 to TRBJ2-7; unclear D gene. V lost 9 bases to trimming and J lost 3 bases, with 15 bases between them. Germline V gene sequence: CDR1 MGHDK, CDR2 SYGVNS. This CDR3 has 13 residues. CDR3 DNA: TGTGCCAGTAGTATGAACTTGTTCTACGAGCAGTACTTC. This encodes CASSMNLFYEQYF.